This T cell receptor beta chain was recovered during a study of T-cell memory formation after mild COVID-19. At the level of the study: Most TCR clusters belonged to a single donor. Overall study findings and caveats: Nothing confirmed that second-wave clones peaking on day 37 were specific for SARS-CoV-2.

TCRalpha and TCRbeta libraries used 5'RACE with constant-segment primers and UMIs. In TCRdb, the 5' RACE reads were re-called with MiXCR into one record per CDR3 protein. The table records 120,000 to 150,000 distinct CDR3 sequences, under 7% of them present only once. Trimming pared 8 bases from V and 7 bases from J, leaving 15 bases between. The CDR3 extends over 13 amino acids. Germline CDR1 is LNHNV and CDR2 is YYDKDF (reference sequence). This clonotype was seen only a few times. The antigen is not known. The chain is built from TRBV15 and TRBJ2-4; D ambiguous. Sequences were obtained from PBMCs or a T cell subset sorted from them (not recorded which). The TCR originated in an adult woman who had mild COVID-19 (a few samples of this study predate the infection). Cell type and time point are not known. The CDR3 loop reads CATAREGLNIQYF. CDR3 coding DNA: TGTGCCACCGCACGCGAAGGGTTGAACATTCAGTACTTC.